The 15 T cell receptor beta chains reported below all come from one sample, sequenced in a study of PD-1 blockade in classical Hodgkin lymphoma. Assay used: immunoSEQ multiplex PCR; TCRdb lists only in-frame clones, some missing. The table includes 18,000 or so clones, roughly four fifths detected once. The time point denotes: newly diagnosed, previously untreated cHL patient sample. Magnetic negative selection of thawed PBMCs was the method by which CD4+ T cells were purified. The source material was CD4+ T cells from blood. The receptors stem from a human donor with classical Hodgkin lymphoma.

The chain carries TRBV20-1 and TRBJ2-7; no definite D call. CDR3 length: 11 amino acids. Trimming left V 6 bases short and J 6 bases short, with 12 bases between. Germline V gene lookup returns CDR1 DFQATT and CDR2 SNEGSKA (reference sequence). CDR3 amino acids: CSANRASEQYF. The CDR3 DNA reads TGCAGTGCCAATCGAGCCTCCGAGCAGTACTTC.

V usage is TRBV6-4 and J usage is TRBJ2-2; D is unresolved. Trimming cost V 2 bases and J 3 bases, with 4 bases left between them. Germline CDR1 and CDR2: MRHNA and SNTAGT. CDR3 size: 13 residues. CDR3 in DNA: TGTGCCAGCAGTGACCCTTACACCGGGGAGCTGTTTTTT. Protein product: CASSDPYTGELFF.

The rearrangement uses TRBV7-9 and TRBJ1-2, with D possibly matching TRBD1 (6 bases). The CDR3 runs to 15 residues. Trimming stripped 5 bases from V and 0 bases from J, with 13 bases between. Looked up from germline, CDR1 is SEHNR and CDR2 is FQNEAQ (reference sequence). The CDR3 DNA follows: TGTGCCAGCAGCCCAACGGGGGCAGCTAACTATGGCTACACCTTC. Protein: CASSPTGAANYGYTF.

The chain carries TRBV5-6 and TRBJ2-1; maybe TRBD1 (6 bases). There are 11 residues in the CDR3. Germline V gives CDR1 SGHDT, CDR2 YYEEEE. Trimming stripped 0 bases from V and 14 bases from J, with 9 bases between. DNA for the CDR3: TGTGCCAGCAGCTTGGCAGGGGTGGAGTTCTTC. Protein sequence: CASSLAGVEFF. Variable domain in full (rest from reference TRBV5-6 and TRBJ2-1): DAGVTQSPTHLIKTRGQQVTLRCSPKSGHDTVSWYQQALGQGPQFIFQYYEEEERQRGNFPDRFSGHQFPNYSSELNVNALLLGDSALYLCASSLAGVEFFGPGTRLTVL.

The rearrangement uses TRBV19 and TRBJ2-1; perhaps TRBD2 as D (6 bases). Germline assignment: CDR1 LNHDA and CDR2 SQIVND (reference sequence). This CDR3 has 15 amino acids. V was pared by 3 bases and J by 0 bases, with 9 bases between. For the CDR3, the DNA is TGTGCCAGTAGTATTATAGCGGCCTCCTACAATGAGCAGTTCTTC. Translating gives CASSIIAASYNEQFF.

The rearrangement uses TRBV27 and TRBJ2-3; possible D gene TRBD1, 5 bases. Trimming shortened V by 7 bases and J by 1 base, and 12 bases separated the two germline ends. Germline V gene lookup returns CDR1 MNHEY and CDR2 SMNVEV (reference sequence). The CDR3 covers 14 residues. This chain's CDR3 is CASNILGGTDTQYF. The DNA of the CDR3 is TGTGCCAGCAACATCCTAGGGGGCACAGATACGCAGTATTTT.

The chain combines TRBV7-9 with TRBJ2-3; D unclear. This CDR3 has 14 residues. V was trimmed by 2 bases and J by 0 bases, leaving 6 bases between them. The germline V gene encodes CDR1 SEHNR and CDR2 FQNEAQ (reference sequence). The DNA of the CDR3 is TGTGCCAGCAGCTTACAGTCTAGCACAGATACGCAGTATTTT. Protein product: CASSLQSSTDTQYF. The entire variable domain, with the rest obtained from reference TRBV7-9 and TRBJ2-3, is as follows: DTGVSQNPRHKITKRGQNVTFRCDPISEHNRLYWYRQTLGQGPEFLTYFQNEAQLEKSRLLSDRFSAERPKGSFSTLEIQRTEQGDSAMYLCASSLQSSTDTQYFGPGTRLTVL.

V gene TRBV19 combines with J gene TRBJ2-3; D ambiguous. V was clipped by 4 bases and J by 1 base, with 12 bases between them. Germline V CDR1 and CDR2: LNHDA, SQIVND (reference sequence). This CDR3 has 15 residues. Here the CDR3 reads CASSKVSDRTDTQYF. The CDR3 DNA is TGTGCCAGTAGTAAAGTAAGCGACCGCACAGATACGCAGTATTTT.

The genes are TRBV5-8 and TRBJ1-2; D is unresolved. Trimming left V 2 bases short and J 2 bases short, with 13 bases between. Germline assignment: CDR1 SGHTS and CDR2 YDEGEE. The CDR3 runs 15 residues. The DNA for the CDR3 is TGTGCCAGCAGCTTTTATTCGGGATCGAACTATGGCTACACCTTC. It yields the protein CASSFYSGSNYGYTF.

In the case of this clone: The identical CDR3 is also encoded by other nucleotide sequences in the sample. This CDR3 is CASSLEGGNQPQHF. The CDR3 DNA reads as TGCGCCAGCAGCTTGGAGGGAGGCAATCAGCCCCAGCATTTT. The chain has TRBV5-1 and TRBJ1-5; D remains ambiguous. Germline V CDR1 and CDR2: SGHRS, YFSETQ. The V end was cut by 0 bases, the J end by 2 bases, with 6 bases between. CDR3 length equals 14 residues.

The rearrangement links TRBV18 to TRBJ2-7, with D possibly matching TRBD1 (6 bases). CDR1 is KGHSH and CDR2 is LQKENI in the germline V gene. The CDR3 extends over 14 amino acids. V was pared by 4 bases and J by 2 bases, with 12 bases between. The CDR3 loop is CASSHRDNPYEQYF. Here the CDR3 DNA reads TGTGCCAGCTCACACCGGGACAACCCCTACGAGCAGTACTTC.

The rearrangement links TRBV2 to TRBJ1-4; 8 nucleotides agree with TRBD1. The V and J ends lost 6 bases and 4 bases, in that order; junction bases with no gene match: 7. This CDR3 has 15 amino acids. In germline, CDR1 is SNHLY, CDR2 FYNNEI. The chain's CDR3 is CASRPQGAGNEKLFF. The CDR3 nucleotides are TGTGCCAGCAGGCCCCAGGGGGCTGGTAATGAAAAACTGTTTTTT.

The chain carries TRBV7-9 and TRBJ1-4; D is ambiguous. The germline gives CDR1 SEHNR, CDR2 FQNEAQ (reference sequence). The CDR3 totals 14 residues. V lost 5 bases, J lost 3 bases, and 10 bases lay in between. The CDR3 DNA sequence: TGTGCCAGCAGCCGACCCTGGGCTAATGAAAAACTGTTTTTT. Its translation: CASSRPWANEKLFF.

The CDR3 region has the DNA TGTGCCAGCAGCAACAGGATCTCTGGGGCCAACGTCCTGACTTTC. Residues: CASSNRISGANVLTF. This sequence joins TRBV11-2 and TRBJ2-6, with D maybe TRBD1 (5 bases). Per germline, CDR1 SGHAT and CDR2 FQNNGV. CDR3 length: 15 amino acids. V was clipped by 5 bases and J by 0 bases, with 8 bases between them. The complete variable domain, with remaining parts taken from reference TRBV11-2 and TRBJ2-6, reads EAGVAQSPRYKIIEKRQSVAFWCNPISGHATLYWYQQILGQGPKLLIQFQNNGVVDDSQLPKDRFSAERLKGVDSTLKIQPAKLEDSAVYLCASSNRISGANVLTFGAGSRLTVL.

The chain has TRBV5-1 and TRBJ2-4, with D hard to call. Trimming pared 0 bases from V and 9 bases from J, leaving 7 bases between. Germline V gene data show CDR1 as SGHRS and CDR2 as YFSETQ. The CDR3 totals 12 residues. The CDR3 bases are TGCGCCAGCAGCTTGGAGAGAGGCATTCAGTACTTC. As protein: CASSLERGIQYF. Full variable domain (outside the CDR3, taken from reference TRBV5-1 and TRBJ2-4): KAGVTQTPRYLIKTRGQQVTLSCSPISGHRSVSWYQQTPGQGLQFLFEYFSETQRNKGNFPGRFSGRQFSNSRSEMNVSTLELGDSALYLCASSLERGIQYFGAGTRLSVL.